This T cell receptor beta chain was retrieved from a study of post-analysis software for immune sequencing data. From germline, CDR1 is SGHVT and CDR2 SQSDAQ. The CDR3 contains 17 residues. V was shortened by 1 base and J by 4 bases, with 17 bases between the two germline ends. Presence of unique molecular identifiers characterized the TCR beta cDNA libraries. TCRdb redid the calling of the PCR reads with MiXCR, one entry per CDR3 protein. The table shows more than 450,000 distinct CDR3 sequences, with about 40% occurring only once. Comments on this clonotype: Its antigen is currently unknown.

General observations from the study: Five or six TRBV segments were more frequent in patients than controls; TRBV5-6, TRBV5-1 and TRBV20-1 belonged to this group. People with multiple sclerosis had a significantly lower normalized Chao1 diversity than controls did.

The source material was blood. This sequence originates from a girl aged 10 to 17 with multiple sclerosis. The chain is built from TRBV7-4 and TRBJ2-1; tentative D call: TRBD2 (5 bases). The CDR3 DNA is TGTGCCAGCAGCTTAGGTCTTACGGGATTCCCTTACAATGAGCAGTTCTTC. Translated: CASSLGLTGFPYNEQFF.